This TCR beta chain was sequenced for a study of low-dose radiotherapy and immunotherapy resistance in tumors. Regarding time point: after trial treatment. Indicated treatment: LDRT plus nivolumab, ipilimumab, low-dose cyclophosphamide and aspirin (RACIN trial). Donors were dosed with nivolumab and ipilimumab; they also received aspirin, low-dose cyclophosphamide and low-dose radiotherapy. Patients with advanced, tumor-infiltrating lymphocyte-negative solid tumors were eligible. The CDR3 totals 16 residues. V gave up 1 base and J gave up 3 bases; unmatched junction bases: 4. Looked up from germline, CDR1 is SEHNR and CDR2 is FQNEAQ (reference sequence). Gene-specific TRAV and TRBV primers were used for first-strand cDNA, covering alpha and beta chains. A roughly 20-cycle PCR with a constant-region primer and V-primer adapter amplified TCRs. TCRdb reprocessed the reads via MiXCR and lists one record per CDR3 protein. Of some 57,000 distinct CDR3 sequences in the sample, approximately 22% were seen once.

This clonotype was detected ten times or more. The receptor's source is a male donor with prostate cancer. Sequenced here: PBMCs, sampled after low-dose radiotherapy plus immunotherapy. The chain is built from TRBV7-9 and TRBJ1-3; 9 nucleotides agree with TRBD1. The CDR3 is CASSLDRTGVGNTIYF. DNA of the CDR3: TGTGCCAGCAGCTTAGACCGGACAGGGGTTGGAAACACCATATATTTT.